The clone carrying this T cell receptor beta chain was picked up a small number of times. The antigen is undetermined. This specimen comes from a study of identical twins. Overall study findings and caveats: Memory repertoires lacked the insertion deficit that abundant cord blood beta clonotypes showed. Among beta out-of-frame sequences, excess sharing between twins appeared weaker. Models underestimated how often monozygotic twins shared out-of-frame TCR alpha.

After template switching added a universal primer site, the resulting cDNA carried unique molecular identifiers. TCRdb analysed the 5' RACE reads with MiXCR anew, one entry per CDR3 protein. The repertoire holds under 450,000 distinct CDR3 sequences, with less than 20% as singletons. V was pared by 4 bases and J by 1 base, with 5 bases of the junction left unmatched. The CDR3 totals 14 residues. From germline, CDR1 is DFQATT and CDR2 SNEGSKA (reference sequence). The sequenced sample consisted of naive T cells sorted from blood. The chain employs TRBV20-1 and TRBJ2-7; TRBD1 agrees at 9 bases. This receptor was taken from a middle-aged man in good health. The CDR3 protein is CSATRTGVSYEQYF. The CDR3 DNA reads TGCAGTGCTACCAGGACAGGGGTGTCCTACGAGCAGTACTTC.